This is a list of T cell receptor beta chains from one sample in a study of CD8+ T cells in alopecia areata. Profiling relied on immunoSEQ multiplex PCR, and the TCRdb table lists in-frame clones only, not all of them. Among under 150,000 clones listed, 50% to 65% were seen once. The sequences come from CD4+ T cells sorted from blood, collected at week 24, from a patient treated with tofacitinib. The origin of the receptors is a human donor with alopecia areata. CDR3s include the opening cysteine and the closing phenylalanine or tryptophan.

v_call	j_call	cdr3_aa
TRBV30	TRBJ2-5	CAWDRYQETQYF
TRBV25-1	TRBJ2-7	CASSEHAVRNEQYF
TRBV7-2	TRBJ1-5	CASSLRQGGQPQHF
TRBV6-6	TRBJ1-2	CASTRTENYGYTF
TRBV30	TRBJ2-3	CAWSRGLAGTQLTDTQYF
TRBV29-1	TRBJ1-5	CSVAPGTGSQPQHF
TRBV27	TRBJ1-2	CASSLSGTGTKETF
TRBV5-6	TRBJ2-1	CASSSFRDAPSREQFF
TRBV7-2	TRBJ2-7	CASSLRSKIYEQYF
TRBV9	TRBJ2-5	CASSVASRKYPIWETQYF
TRBV18	TRBJ2-5	CASSPRQGVLETQYF
TRBV6-5	TRBJ2-7	CASSYAGAYEQYF
TRBV9	TRBJ1-4	CASSARGDRNEKLFF
TRBV28	TRBJ1-2	CASSLLDYGYTF
TRBV4-3	TRBJ1-1	CASSQGSRPSEAFF
TRBV5-1	TRBJ1-6	CASSLESSGRSPLHF